This entry lists 25 T cell receptor beta chains sequenced from one sample in a study of blood T cell repertoires in COVID-19. The protocol was immunoSEQ multiplex PCR, while the TCRdb copy is restricted to in-frame clones and leaves out a portion. Seen here are hundreds of thousands of clones, about nine tenths observed once, and the top ten hold around 15%. Sequenced material: PBMCs or T cells enriched from blood (not recorded which). These receptors all stem from a man aged 18 to 29 who had recovered from COVID-19.

The chain uses TRBV12-3 or TRBV12-4 and TRBJ2-5; D remains ambiguous. The CDR3 sequence is 13 residues long. V shed 7 bases and J shed 1 base, with 10 bases lying between them. This CDR3 reads CASTPVSQETQYF. The CDR3 DNA sequence: TGTGCCAGCACCCCCGTTTCCCAAGAGACCCAGTACTTC.

The chain carries TRBV6-6 and TRBJ1-2; D may be TRBD1 (5 bases). Germline V CDR1 and CDR2: MNHNY, SVGAGI (reference sequence). Deletions cut 5 bases from V and 0 bases from J, with 10 bases between. The CDR3 runs 14 residues. CDR3 nucleotide sequence: TGTGCCAGCAGTCCCAGGGTCTCTAACTATGGCTACACCTTC. Residues: CASSPRVSNYGYTF.

The table lists this clone with a count of one. For the CDR3, the DNA is TGTGCCAGCTCAGCTGGGGGGATGGCGAGCAATCAGCCCCAGCATTTT. Translation: CASSAGGMASNQPQHF. The chain has TRBV18 and TRBJ1-5; TRBD1 is a possible D gene (5 bases). V lost 5 bases and J lost 1, with 15 bases in between. The germline V gene has CDR1 KGHSH and CDR2 LQKENI. The CDR3 covers 16 residues.

The V call is TRBV4-1, the J call TRBJ2-2; 9 nucleotides match TRBD2. CDR1 is MGHRA, CDR2 YSYEKL, per germline. V shed 3 bases and J 5 bases; nucleotides not matched to a gene: 10. This CDR3 comprises 17 residues. The CDR3 protein is CASSQGAREGRTGELFF. CDR3 bases: TGCGCCAGCAGCCAGGGGGCGCGGGAGGGTAGAACCGGGGAGCTGTTTTTT.

This rearrangement joins TRBV30 to TRBJ1-2; TRBD1 aligns across 8 bases. CDR3 length: 13 residues. The junction had 8 bases not matched to a gene; V was cut back by 3 bases and J by 8 bases. Germline V lookup: CDR1 GTSNPN, CDR2 SVGIG (reference sequence). The CDR3 nucleotides are TGTGCCTGGAGCCTTATGACAGGGGAGGGCTACACCTTC. Protein sequence: CAWSLMTGEGYTF.

This clone was counted once. The chain uses TRBV18 and TRBJ1-1; 9 nucleotides align to TRBD1. The V gene's germline CDR1 is KGHSH and CDR2 LQKENI. Trimming cost V 0 bases and J 4 bases; bases outside gene matches: 9. The CDR3 spans 17 residues. The CDR3 region has the DNA TGTGCCAGCTCACCACCCAACAGGGGGCGGCGAGGCACTGAAGCTTTCTTT. The encoded protein is CASSPPNRGRRGTEAFF.

The rearrangement uses TRBV27 and TRBJ1-1; 8 nucleotides line up with TRBD1. The junction had 12 bases not matched to a gene; V was cut back by 8 bases and J by 4 bases. CDR1 is MNHEY and CDR2 is SMNVEV in the germline V gene (reference sequence). This CDR3 has 15 amino acids. CDR3 DNA sequence: TGTGCCAGCGGAAGGACAGGGCGTTTGGGCACTGAAGCTTTCTTT. Translation gives CASGRTGRLGTEAFF.

The chain employs TRBV19 and TRBJ1-2; 11 nucleotides line up with TRBD1. J lost 0 bases, V lost 4 bases, and 13 bases had no gene match. This CDR3 has 19 residues. Per germline, CDR1 LNHDA and CDR2 SQIVND (reference sequence). The CDR3, as DNA: TGTGCCAGTAGTACCTGGATGGGGACAGGGGGATTAGCTAACTATGGCTACACCTTC. This sequence encodes CASSTWMGTGGLANYGYTF.

This chain links TRBV6-5 with TRBJ2-3; 10 positions agree with TRBD2. Germline V gives CDR1 MNHEY, CDR2 SVGAGI. The CDR3 runs to 12 residues. The chain's CDR3 is CASGRGADTQYF. The CDR3 DNA reads TGTGCGAGCGGGAGGGGGGCAGATACGCAGTATTTT.

V usage is TRBV6-5 and J usage is TRBJ1-1; D remains ambiguous. This CDR3 spans 14 amino acids. The germline V and J ends were trimmed by 6 bases and 2 bases, with 13 bases remaining between them. Germline loops: CDR1 MNHEY, CDR2 SVGAGI. The DNA of the CDR3 is TGTGCCAGCAGGGCTCCAAACAGAAACACTGAAGCTTTCTTT. This gives the protein CASRAPNRNTEAFF.

The chain couples TRBV15 to TRBJ1-1; maybe TRBD1 (5 bases). This CDR3 contains 13 residues. Germline CDR1 is LNHNV and CDR2 is YYDKDF (reference sequence). The V end lost 5 bases, the J end lost 5 bases, and 12 bases lay between the germline ends. The CDR3 nucleotides are TGTGCCACCAGCTCGCCGGGGGGAACTGAAGCTTTCTTT. It codes for CATSSPGGTEAFF.

The chain joins TRBV12-3 or TRBV12-4 to TRBJ2-1; perhaps TRBD2 as D (5 bases). V gave up 6 bases and J gave up 9 bases, with 15 bases separating them. This CDR3 region has 13 residues. This chain's CDR3 is CASSPYLAVEQFF. CDR3 coding DNA: TGTGCCAGCAGCCCCTATCTAGCAGTTGAGCAGTTCTTC.

This clone was seen a single time. The chain uses TRBV10-3 and TRBJ2-1, with 10 bases identical to TRBD1. V gave up 8 bases and J gave up 8 bases; unmatched junction bases: 6. The CDR3 covers 13 residues. CDR1 is ENHRY and CDR2 is SYGVKD in the germline V gene. CDR3 nucleotide sequence: TGTGCCATCCGGACAGGGGGAGGGTATGAGCAGTTCTTC. This sequence encodes CAIRTGGGYEQFF.

The V gene is TRBV7-2, the J gene TRBJ1-2; perhaps TRBD1 as D (6 bases). Germline-derived CDR1 and CDR2 are SGHTA and FQGNSA. Trimming took off 1 base at V and 4 bases at J, with 16 bases between the two ends. CDR3 length equals 16 residues. DNA of the CDR3: TGTGCCAGCAGCTTAGGGGCTTTGACAGGATTCTATGGCTACACCTTC. Translated, it gives CASSLGALTGFYGYTF.

There are a few counts of this clone. The rearrangement uses TRBV7-3 and TRBJ2-1, with D possibly matching TRBD2 (6 bases). CDR3 length equals 13 residues. Trimming left V 3 bases short and J 9 bases short, with 12 bases between. The germline V gene has CDR1 SGHTA and CDR2 FQGTGA. CDR3 in amino acids: CASSFGGSLEQFF. CDR3 DNA: TGTGCCAGCAGCTTTGGGGGGAGCCTTGAGCAGTTCTTC.

V and J are TRBV28 and TRBJ2-3; no reliable D call. CDR1 is MDHEN and CDR2 is SYDVKM in the germline V gene. V gave up 5 bases and J gave up 0 bases, with 9 bases separating them. The CDR3 has 14 amino acids. DNA of the CDR3: TGTGCCAGCAGTCCCTCCGTAAGCACAGATACGCAGTATTTT. It specifies CASSPSVSTDTQYF.

This chain links TRBV7-6 with TRBJ2-3, with TRBD2 as a possible D gene (6 bases). The CDR3 spans 16 residues. V was clipped by 5 bases and J by 0 bases, with 15 bases between them. Germline CDR1 is SGHVS and CDR2 is FNYEAQ. CDR3 region: CASSLPGGMSTDTQYF. The CDR3 bases are TGTGCCAGCAGCCTCCCAGGCGGGATGAGCACAGATACGCAGTATTTT.

The chain carries TRBV5-4 and TRBJ1-2; D is ambiguous. This CDR3 region has 17 residues. CDR1 is SGHNT and CDR2 is YYREEE in the germline V gene (reference sequence). V shed 1 base and J shed 4 bases, with 20 bases lying between them. The CDR3 nucleotides are TGTGCCAGCAGCTTGAAATTGGTACAGAGATTTTCCTATGGCTACACCTTC. Protein sequence: CASSLKLVQRFSYGYTF.

This chain joins TRBV6-5 and TRBJ1-4, with D possibly being TRBD1 (5 bases). Germline CDR1 reads MNHEY; CDR2 reads SVGAGI. There are 14 residues in the CDR3. Trimming pared 6 bases from V and 10 bases from J, leaving 18 bases between. CDR3 nucleotides: TGTGCCAGCAGCCTAACAGGATCGGGGGGAAAACTGTTTTTT. It is translated as CASSLTGSGGKLFF.

The chain couples TRBV27 to TRBJ2-7; 9 bases line up with TRBD2. CDR3 length equals 16 residues. Germline trimming cut 0 bases from V and 3 bases from J; bases unmatched to any gene: 6. Germline V CDR1 and CDR2: MNHEY, SMNVEV (reference sequence). The CDR3 DNA reads as TGTGCCAGCAGTTTATCGGCTAGCGGGGAGGTCTACGAGCAGTACTTC. Its protein is CASSLSASGEVYEQYF.

The chain has TRBV28 and TRBJ1-5; D not resolved. CDR1 is MDHEN and CDR2 is SYDVKM in the germline V gene. The CDR3 is made up of 15 amino acids. V was clipped by 2 bases and J by 0 bases, with 8 bases between them. The CDR3 region is CASSLHGYSNQPQHF. The DNA for the CDR3 is TGTGCCAGCAGTTTACACGGGTATAGCAATCAGCCCCAGCATTTT.

This clone has more than one count but fewer than ten. This specimen includes other DNA sequences encoding the same CDR3. This sequence joins TRBV3-1 (or the pseudogene TRBV3-2) and TRBJ1-2; D is perhaps TRBD1 (5 bases). Germline V gene sequence: CDR1 LGHDT, CDR2 YNNKEL (reference sequence). Trimming left V 0 bases short and J 4 bases short, with 6 bases between. The CDR3 has 13 residues. The CDR3 loop is CASSQDGGYGYTF. The CDR3 DNA follows: TGTGCCAGCAGCCAAGACGGGGGCTATGGCTACACCTTC.

The V gene is TRBV5-1, the J gene TRBJ2-1; D gene uncertain. The CDR3 spans 13 residues. Trimming removed 2 bases from V and 4 bases from J, with 7 bases in between. Germline assignment: CDR1 SGHRS and CDR2 YFSETQ. The CDR3 here is CASSFDWYNEQFF. CDR3 bases: TGCGCCAGCAGCTTCGACTGGTACAATGAGCAGTTCTTC.

The CDR3 reads CASSDSGQGYEQFF. The CDR3 DNA follows: TGCGCCAGCAGTGACTCCGGACAGGGGTATGAGCAGTTCTTC. The chain employs TRBV10-1 and TRBJ2-1; the match to TRBD1 covers 9 bases. Trimming cost V 3 bases and J 8 bases; bases outside gene matches: 5. This CDR3 has 14 residues. Germline assignment: CDR1 WNHNN and CDR2 SYGVQD (reference sequence).

The rearrangement links TRBV6-1 to TRBJ1-5, with D perhaps matching TRBD1 (5 bases). V lost 3 bases, J lost 1 base, and 10 bases lay in between. The CDR3 runs 15 residues. The germline V gene has CDR1 MNHNS and CDR2 SASEGT. The CDR3 coding sequence is TGTGCCAGCAGTGACGGGGGTCGAAGCAATCAGCCCCAGCATTTT. This translates into CASSDGGRSNQPQHF.